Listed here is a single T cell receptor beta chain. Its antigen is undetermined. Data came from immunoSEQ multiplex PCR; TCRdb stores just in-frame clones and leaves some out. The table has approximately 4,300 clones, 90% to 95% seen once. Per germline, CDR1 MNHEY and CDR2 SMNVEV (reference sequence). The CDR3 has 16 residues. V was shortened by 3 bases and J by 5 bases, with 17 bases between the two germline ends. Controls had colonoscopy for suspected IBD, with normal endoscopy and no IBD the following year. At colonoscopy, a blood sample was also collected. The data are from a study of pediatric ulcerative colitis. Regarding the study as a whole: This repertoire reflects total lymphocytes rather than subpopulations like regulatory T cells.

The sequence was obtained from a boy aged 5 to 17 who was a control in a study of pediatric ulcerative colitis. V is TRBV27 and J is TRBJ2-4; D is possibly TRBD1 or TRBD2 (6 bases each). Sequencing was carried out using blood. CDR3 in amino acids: CASSLNTGALQNIQYF. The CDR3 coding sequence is TGTGCCAGCAGTTTGAACACGGGGGCACTCCAAAACATTCAGTACTTC.